The 17 T cell receptor beta chains in this list originate from one sample, sequenced in a study of beta chain features in type 1 diabetes. Expressed TCRB transcripts got sequenced, as all isolated RNA was reverse transcribed. Profiling relied on immunoSEQ multiplex PCR, and the TCRdb table lists in-frame clones only, not all of them. The sample has hundreds of thousands of clones, around an eighth seen once. These receptors have no known antigen. Overall study findings and caveats: Moderate yet significant TCRB CDR3 shortening was seen in Type 1 diabetes patients in all four CD4+ subsets.

The sequenced sample was naive CD4+ T cells from blood. The receptors here all came from a young man with type 1 diabetes.

The chain links TRBV30 to TRBJ1-1; D unclear. The germline V gene has CDR1 GTSNPN and CDR2 SVGIG (reference sequence). The CDR3 has 14 residues. V was trimmed by 1 base and J by 7 bases, leaving 16 bases between them. The CDR3 sequence is CAWSAISRDGEAFF. CDR3 DNA sequence: TGTGCCTGGAGTGCAATATCGAGAGACGGTGAAGCTTTCTTT.

With respect to this clone: At one end, the junction sequence differs from germline, possibly due to a read error. The chain combines TRBV7-7 with TRBJ2-7, with unresolved D. This CDR3 has 12 residues. CDR1 is SSHAT and CDR2 is FNYEAQ in the germline V gene (reference sequence). The CDR3 nucleotides are TGTGCTAGCAGCCCCTCCGACGGGCGTTTGTACTTC. It specifies CASSPSDGRLYF.

The chain has TRBV4-2 and TRBJ2-3; TRBD2 matches at 7 bases. CDR1 and CDR2 from the germline V gene are LGHNA and YNFKEQ. Losses at the gene ends were 5 bases for V and 1 base for J; bases not matched to a gene: 12. The CDR3 spans 17 residues. The CDR3 region is CASSNISGGPGTDTQYF. The DNA of the CDR3 is TGTGCCAGCAGCAATATCTCGGGGGGACCGGGCACAGATACGCAGTATTTT.

The CDR3 sequence: CSVGHGTDTQYF. The CDR3 coding sequence is TGCAGCGTTGGGCATGGAACAGATACGCAGTATTTT. V gene TRBV29-1 combines with J gene TRBJ2-3; D is uncertain. Germline-derived CDR1 and CDR2 are SQVTM and ANQGSEA. V gave up 4 bases and J gave up 3 bases, with 8 bases separating them. The CDR3 has 12 amino acids.

V usage is TRBV5-4 and J usage is TRBJ2-3; D uncertain. CDR1 and CDR2 (germline): SGHNT, YYREEE (reference sequence). This CDR3 contains 15 residues. The V and J ends lost 0 bases and 7 bases respectively, with 15 bases between them. CDR3 DNA sequence: TGTGCCAGCAGCTTGGAACCGATCGAAGGCCATACGCAGTATTTT. This translates into CASSLEPIEGHTQYF. Filled out from reference TRBV5-4 and TRBJ2-3, the complete variable domain reads ETGVTQSPTHLIKTRGQQVTLRCSSQSGHNTVSWYQQALGQGPQFIFQYYREEENGRGNFPPRFSGLQFPNYSSELNVNALELDDSALYLCASSLEPIEGHTQYFGPGTRLTVL.

The rearrangement links TRBV29-1 to TRBJ1-1, with D maybe TRBD1 (6 bases). The CDR3 extends over 20 amino acids. Trimming shortened V by 4 bases and J by 2 bases, and 32 bases separated the two germline ends. The V gene's germline CDR1 is SQVTM and CDR2 ANQGSEA. Written as DNA, the CDR3 is TGCAGCGTTGCGGGAAGAAGGAAGGATTTTCGGACAGCCGTAAACACTGAAGCTTTCTTT. Translating gives CSVAGRRKDFRTAVNTEAFF.

V gene TRBV15 combines with J gene TRBJ2-2, with TRBD2 matching 11 bases. V lost 1 base to trimming and J lost 6 bases; unmatched junction nucleotides: 1. Per the germline V gene, CDR1 is LNHNV and CDR2 is YYDKDF (reference sequence). This CDR3 spans 15 amino acids. Here the CDR3 reads CATSRGGLAAGELFF. CDR3 nucleotide sequence: TGTGCCACCAGCAGAGGGGGACTAGCGGCCGGGGAGCTGTTTTTT.

The rearrangement links TRBV20-1 to TRBJ1-2; D gene unclear. The CDR3 loop spans 11 amino acids. Germline-derived CDR1 and CDR2 are DFQATT and SNEGSKA (reference sequence). V lost 3 bases, J lost 8 bases, and 10 bases lay in between. CDR3 region: CSASRPAGYTF. As DNA, the CDR3 is TGCAGTGCTAGTCGACCGGCAGGCTACACCTTC.

The chain uses TRBV6-5 and TRBJ1-2, with no clear D. Trimming shortened V by 7 bases and J by 6 bases, and 21 bases separated the two germline ends. The CDR3 is 15 amino acids. Looked up from germline, CDR1 is MNHEY and CDR2 is SVGAGI. The CDR3 nucleotides read TGTGCCAGCACCGACAACACCGGGCCTGCGGATGGCTACACCTTC. Translated, it gives CASTDNTGPADGYTF.

The rearrangement uses TRBV7-9 and TRBJ2-5, with 10 bases that match TRBD1. V shed 4 bases, J shed 1 base, and the junction held 3 bases outside the gene matches. CDR1 and CDR2 (germline): SEHNR, FQNEAQ (reference sequence). CDR3 size: 15 residues. As DNA, the CDR3 is TGTGCCAGCAGCTCGACAGGGGGCGCCCAAGAGACCCAGTACTTC. Its translation: CASSSTGGAQETQYF.

Only a few counts were recorded for this clone. The chain joins TRBV28 to TRBJ1-2, with 8 positions matching TRBD1. The CDR3 has 13 residues. The V gene's germline CDR1 is MDHEN and CDR2 SYDVKM. After removal of 10 bases from V and 2 bases from J, the junction contained 6 bases not matched to a gene. The DNA for the CDR3 is TGTGCCACCCAGAGACAGGGGAACTATGGCTACACCTTC. Translation: CATQRQGNYGYTF.

This clone was counted a few times. The V call is TRBV30, the J call TRBJ2-2; 10 bases map to TRBD2. Germline V gives CDR1 GTSNPN, CDR2 SVGIG (reference sequence). Trimming removed 3 bases from V and 7 bases from J; junction bases left unmatched: 5. The CDR3 length is 14 residues. The CDR3 nucleotides read TGTGCCTGGAGACTAGCGGGAAATATCGGGGAGCTGTTTTTT. It yields the protein CAWRLAGNIGELFF.

V and J are TRBV4-1 and TRBJ1-3; 8 nucleotides line up with TRBD1. This CDR3 region has 17 residues. The V gene's germline CDR1 is MGHRA and CDR2 YSYEKL. Losses at the gene ends were 3 bases for V and 0 bases for J; bases not matched to a gene: 7. CDR3 loop: CASSQGRQGSSGNTIYF. In nucleotides, the CDR3 is TGCGCCAGCAGCCAGGGCCGACAGGGGAGCTCTGGAAACACCATATATTTT.

This clone was seen a handful of times. J is TRBJ2-1 and V is TRBV5-6, with D hard to call. The CDR3 sequence is 16 residues long. In germline, CDR1 is SGHDT, CDR2 YYEEEE. V was cut by 5 bases and J by 0 bases, with 15 bases left in between. In nucleotides, the CDR3 is TGTGCCAGCAGTTTCGTTCGTGACATCTCCTACAATGAGCAGTTCTTC. This codes for CASSFVRDISYNEQFF.

This clone was seen a few times. The chain couples TRBV5-1 to TRBJ2-5; 8 positions agree with TRBD1. The CDR3 consists of 15 residues. Germline assignment: CDR1 SGHRS and CDR2 YFSETQ. Trimming took 0 bases from V and 5 from J; bases not matched to a gene: 6. In nucleotides, the CDR3 is TGCGCCAGCAGCTTGGGAGCAGGGGGCATGGAGACCCAGTACTTC. Its translation is CASSLGAGGMETQYF.

This clone was counted between two and nine times. This chain joins TRBV23-1 and TRBJ1-1, with D perhaps matching TRBD1 (5 bases). TRBV23-1 is flagged as an ORF with uncertain function. V dropped 8 bases and J dropped 1 base, with 26 bases sitting between them. The CDR3 has 18 amino acids. In nucleotides, the CDR3 is TGCGCCAGCCCTCCCAAAGGGCGGAATGGGGGAAAGAACACTGAAGCTTTCTTT. Protein sequence: CASPPKGRNGGKNTEAFF.

This clone turned up a few times. V gene TRBV5-4 combines with J gene TRBJ2-5; tentative D call: TRBD1 (6 bases). Trimming pared 4 bases from V and 4 bases from J, leaving 14 bases between. Per the germline V gene, CDR1 is SGHNT and CDR2 is YYREEE (reference sequence). The CDR3 totals 14 residues. The CDR3 spells CASSPNRERETQYF. CDR3 nucleotide sequence: TGTGCCAGCAGCCCCAACAGGGAAAGAGAGACCCAGTACTTC.